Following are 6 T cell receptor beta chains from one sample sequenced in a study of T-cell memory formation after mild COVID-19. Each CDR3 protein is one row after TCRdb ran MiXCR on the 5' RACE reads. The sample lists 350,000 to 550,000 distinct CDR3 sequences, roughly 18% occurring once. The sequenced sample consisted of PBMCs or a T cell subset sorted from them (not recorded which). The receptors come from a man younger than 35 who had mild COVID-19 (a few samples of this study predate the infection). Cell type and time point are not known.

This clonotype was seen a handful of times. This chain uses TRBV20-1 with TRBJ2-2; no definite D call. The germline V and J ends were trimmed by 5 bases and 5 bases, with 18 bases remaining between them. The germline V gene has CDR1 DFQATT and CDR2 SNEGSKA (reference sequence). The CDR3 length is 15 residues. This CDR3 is CSAPDPRGGTGELFF. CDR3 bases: TGCAGTGCTCCCGACCCCCGAGGTGGGACCGGGGAGCTGTTTTTT.

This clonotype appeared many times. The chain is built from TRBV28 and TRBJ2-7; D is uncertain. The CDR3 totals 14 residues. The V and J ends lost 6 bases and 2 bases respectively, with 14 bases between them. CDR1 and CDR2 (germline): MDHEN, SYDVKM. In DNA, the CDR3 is TGTGCCAGCAGACCCCCCGATAGTCCCTACGAGCAGTACGTC. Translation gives CASRPPDSPYEQYV.

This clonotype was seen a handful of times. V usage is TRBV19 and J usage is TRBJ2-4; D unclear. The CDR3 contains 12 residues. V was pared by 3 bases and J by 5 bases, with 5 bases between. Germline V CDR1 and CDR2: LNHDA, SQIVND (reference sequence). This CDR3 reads CASSIGENIQYF. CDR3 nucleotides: TGTGCCAGTAGTATTGGGGAAAACATTCAGTACTTC.

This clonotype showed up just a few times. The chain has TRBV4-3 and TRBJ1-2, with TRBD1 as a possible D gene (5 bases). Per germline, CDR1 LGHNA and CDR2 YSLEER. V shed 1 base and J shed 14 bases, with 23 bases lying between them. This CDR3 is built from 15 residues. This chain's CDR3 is CASSQAGGTPIVWTF. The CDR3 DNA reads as TGCGCCAGCAGCCAAGCTGGGGGGACCCCAATCGTTTGGACCTTC.

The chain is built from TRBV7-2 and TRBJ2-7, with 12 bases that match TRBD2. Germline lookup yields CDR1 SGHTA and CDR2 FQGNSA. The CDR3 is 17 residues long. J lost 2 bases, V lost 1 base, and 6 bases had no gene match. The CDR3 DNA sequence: TGTGCCAGCAGCTTAGGCGGGGCTAGCGGGGGGGCCTACGAGCAGTACTTC. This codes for CASSLGGASGGAYEQYF.

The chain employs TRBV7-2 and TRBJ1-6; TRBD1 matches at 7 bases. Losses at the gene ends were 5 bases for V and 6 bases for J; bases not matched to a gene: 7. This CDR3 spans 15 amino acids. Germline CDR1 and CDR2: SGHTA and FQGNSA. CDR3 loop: CASSPQGGFNSPLHF. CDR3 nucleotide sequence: TGTGCCAGCAGCCCCCAAGGGGGCTTTAATTCACCCCTCCACTTT.